This TCR beta chain was identified in a study of T cells in Graves' hyperthyroidism and ophthalmopathy (dated by TCRdb to about 2019). For context, the study as a whole: Peripheral blood samples were taken at initial diagnosis, before any treatment was given. A discovery cohort of about 100 patients, roughly 43 with Graves' ophthalmopathy and 55 to 60 with stable Graves' hyperthyroidism, was used to find distinguishing TCR V-J signatures. Prospective prediction of ophthalmopathy was tested in an independent validation cohort consisting of 18 hyperthyroidism patients and 15 to 17 patients who later progressed to ophthalmopathy. For training and testing, the 100 or so patients in the discovery cohort were randomly divided in a 7:3 ratio. The study also compared thyroid tissue and blood T-cell repertoires from a handful of Graves' hyperthyroidism patients. Once sampling was done, hyperthyroidism patients were given methimazole at a starting dose of 30 mg daily, whereas ophthalmopathy patients were given high-dose intravenous methylprednisolone. According to the paper, TCR Vbeta CDR3 sequencing was carried out on approximately 140 peripheral blood samples, which came from 40 to 45 ophthalmopathy, around 75 hyperthyroidism and about 17 progressor patients. Summary of the overall study and its limitations: Sample size was not statistically predetermined, and investigators were not blinded to group allocation. Most expanded thyroid clonotypes (frequency above 0.001) were also detected in blood, a finding suggesting that blood repertoires may reflect thyroid immune responses. A 13 V-J signature model separated ophthalmopathy from stable hyperthyroidism, with around 91% sensitivity and 81% to 82% specificity in cross-validation and 80%/75% in testing. In validation, the model predicted progression to ophthalmopathy with about 71% sensitivity and about 73% specificity, a median of about 6.7 months before onset.

Graves' hyperthyroidism was defined as stable when no progression to ophthalmopathy occurred over 18 months of follow-up. The hyperthyroidism patients were between 18 and 65 years old and newly diagnosed, with a disease duration of less than 2 months. Any patient with an uncontrolled infection, another autoimmune disease, pregnancy or lactation was excluded. Diagnoses relied on clinical symptoms, serum thyroxine and TRAb, thyroid ultrasound and orbital computed tomography. PBMCs were isolated from about 9.1 ml of fresh peripheral blood by Ficoll-Paque density gradient centrifugation. Total RNA was extracted using Trizol reagent, and RNA quality was assessed on an Agilent 2100 Bioanalyzer. Comment on this clonotype: No cognate antigen has been identified for it. Base quality data are lacking; no much larger clone is found one base away.

TCR beta CDR3 regions were amplified from RNA transcripts. The TCR CDR3 was subjected to a first round of RT-PCR using the HTBI primer set and the Qiagen OneStep RT-PCR kit. Libraries were constructed in a second round of multiplex PCR, after which size selection and purification were performed. Paired-end sequencing of the libraries was performed with 100 bp reads on an Illumina HiSeq2000. From the authors' description of their analysis: SOAPnuke was used to process the raw data, with reads discarded if the reads contained adapters or uncalled bases, had a mean Phred below 15, or lacked an exact constant-primer or identifier match. High-quality paired reads were merged using COPE v1.2.5, and each unique nucleotide sequence was defined as a clonotype. MiTCR v1.1 was used to align clonotypes to the IMGT TRBV, TRBD and TRBJ reference segments. The analysis included only V-J combinations with a frequency above 0.0001, which together covered 99% to 99.2% of the repertoires. A TCS score was defined as the ratio between F50 (clonal expansion) and ExV (chaos), using BLOSUM62-based TCRdist between CDR3 peptides within each V-J. Welch's t-statistics and random forest reduced 500 to 550 V-J features to some 14, which were used in a naive Bayes classifier (R e1071). The public reads were quality trimmed at Q25 with fastp and then assembled into clones with MiXCR by TCRdb, keeping productive beta chains. Under each unique CDR3 protein, matching rows form one entry showing the most common genes and DNA. The authors' filters were not applied to this entry. For this sample there are 300,000 to 350,000 distinct CDR3 sequences; around a sixth appear just once. The top ten clones comprise about 53% of the sample.

The sequenced material came from blood. The sequence was collected from a woman in her forties or fifties with Graves' hyperthyroidism.

The CDR3 protein is CSAMLDREAFF. DNA sequence: TGCAGTGCTATGTTAGACAGGGAGGCTTTCTTT. Here the chain combines TRBV20-1 and TRBJ1-1; 7 middle bases align to TRBD1. The CDR3 goes from the cysteine to the phenylalanine over 11 residues. Only CDR3 DNA is held: 33 bases, read in frame from base 1. According to the germline V gene (reference sequence), CDR1 reads DFQATT and CDR2 reads SNEGSKA. V is cut back by 4 bases and J by 11 bases, with 7 bases in the junction unmatched.